This T cell receptor (beta chain) was captured in a study of cytomegalovirus exposure and HLA in healthy donors (dated by TCRdb to 2016 to 2017). A note on the overall study: An earlier analysis of a few hundred of the donors reported 250 to 300 Gb of sequence data and about 120 million unique TCR beta sequences obtained from roughly 180 million T cells. Donor age, sex, ethnicity and CMV serostatus were compiled together with the repertoire data. The genetic ancestry cluster associated with self-reported Caucasian donors included about 81% of the 350 to 500 genotyped donors. The study aimed to test whether cataloging public T cell receptors could reveal signatures of past pathogen exposure. The number of donors typed differed by locus, with 629-630 for A, B, C, DRB1 and DQB1, roughly 520 for DQA1, 600 to 610 for DPA1, and 472 for DPB1. In an earlier analysis of roughly 600 of the donors, high-throughput TCR beta sequencing was used to judge whether each TCR beta V gene segment behaved as functional or pseudogenic. Genome-wide SNP genotypes for about 65% of the roughly 670 donors were used in a later genetic analysis, which treated that subset as a discovery cohort. An early release that covered 500 to 800 HLA-typed donors contained 300 to 350 gigabases of sequencing data and tens of millions of unique TCR sequences. Along with the approximately 650-subject first cohort, a separate validation cohort of 120 different subjects was used. The study profiled the T cell repertoires of fewer than 850 subjects by immunosequencing and related them to cytomegalovirus serostatus. Because of strong linkage in the cohort, roughly five DR-DQ haplotypes were treated as single units for association and clustering. Among roughly 400 genotyped donors of the cohort, an average of roughly 230,000 unique TCR beta nucleotide sequences was sequenced per donor, of which roughly 18% were non-productive. Every repertoire in the discovery cohort had been generated on one and the same sequencing platform. The study combined high-throughput TCR immunosequencing, statistical association of individual TCRs with disease status, and machine learning to predict cytomegalovirus infection status. Rather than using new phenotypic data, the later analysis identified candidate immune exposures from TCR beta sequences and from how often those sequences occurred across donors. Class I and class II HLA loci were covered by the typing at four-digit resolution. To study patterns of TCR occurrence, a later analysis re-analyzed previously published TCR beta repertoires from hundreds of donors and added high-resolution HLA genotyping. Broader findings and caveats from the paper: In this cohort, only TCR beta chains were sequenced, and detectable features were limited by the absence of alpha or paired-chain data. CMV serostatus was the only immune exposure information available for the cohort. According to the authors, the approach could potentially be generalized to other disease states and immunological phenotypes. In a later genetic analysis, fewer N-insertions in productive TCRs were reported among donors in an Asian-associated ancestry cluster than the roughly 700-donor mean. In a later analysis, some 18,000 TCR beta sequences were associated with specific HLA alleles at a false discovery rate of 0.05. In a later genetic analysis, a missense DCLRE1C variant was associated with V-gene and J-gene trimming of TCR beta chains, and the association was replicated in an independent cohort. Correlated functional status among segregating V segments might be attributable to linkage disequilibrium, but an unknown experimental factor could not be ruled out. Three of the identified cytomegalovirus-associated TCR beta chains were confirmed in vitro to be specific for cytomegalovirus antigens. In a later analysis, the rate of TCR association differed among HLA loci, with DRB1 alleles having the most associated TCRs and HLA-C alleles having the fewest. According to a later analysis, most CMV-associated TCR beta chains appeared to be HLA-restricted, and the HLA associations seemed to be driven largely by CMV exposure. Because HLA typing was unavailable for some donors at each locus, only the typed subset was used in association tests. Cytomegalovirus status was reported to be diagnosed by the classifier with high specificity and sensitivity in both the original and validation cohorts. A later analysis reported that several top co-occurrence clusters appeared linked to parvovirus B19, influenza, CMV and Epstein-Barr virus. When HLA alleles, especially DR and DQ, strongly co-occurred, attributing TCR associations to individual alleles was difficult. A further reported finding was that TCR beta sequences accurately predicted the HLA-A and HLA-B alleles for most subjects in the first cohort. Most TCR sequences were seen in very few donors, while some public TCRs were found in many individuals. The study gave a list of under 200 TCR beta chains associated with cytomegalovirus. Roughly uniform sequencing depth across donors was assumed in presence/absence analyses, although this assumption may not hold. Because counts were too low, approximately 15 rarely observed V segments, including chromosome 9 orphons, were excluded from the earlier analysis of 500 to 700 of the donors. The sequencing pipeline was judged likely to have produced a cluster of highly shared sequence variants as a technical artifact. In an earlier analysis of approximately 590 of the donors, most TCR beta V segments appeared in productive rearrangements about 90% or about 30% of the time, broadly matching IMGT annotations. Compared with equally common non-associated chains, HLA-associated TCR beta chains in a later analysis were more clonally expanded and had lower generation probabilities.

The library was generated by the immunoSEQ multiplex PCR assay. A mixture of 60 forward primers for TCR Vbeta segments and 13 reverse primers for TCR Jbeta segments was used in the multiplex PCR. The CDR3 region of rearranged TCR beta genes was amplified from genomic DNA by a multiplex PCR assay. Amplified TCR beta libraries were sequenced as 87-base-pair reads on the Illumina HiSeq System. The study's processing was this. A later analysis tallied 75 million to 85 million unique TCR beta chains across the 610 or so repertoires, and approximately 12 million of those chains were shared by two or more donors. To remove PCR and sequencing errors, raw reads were error-corrected and collapsed into unique sequences using a nearest-neighbor algorithm that merged closely related sequences. CDR3 sequences were aligned to IMGT reference sequences to assign V, D and J gene segments. For a sequence to be retained, at least a six-nucleotide match to both a V gene segment and a J gene segment was required. Rearrangements were classified as productive when the CDR3 lacked stop codons and remained in frame with V and J, and all other rearrangements were classified as non-productive. CDR3 was defined by IMGT convention, running from the second conserved V-encoded cysteine to the conserved J-encoded phenylalanine. The earlier analysis of 500 to 600 of the donors excluded sequences that lacked an unambiguous match to a single V gene segment. In an earlier analysis of approximately 590 of the donors, a V segment was called functional when productive rearrangements were above 56.7%, and segregating when the standard deviation between donors exceeded 5%. To diagnose cytomegalovirus status from the catalog of TCR beta chain sequences, a statistical classification framework was built. V and J gene assignment, in a later analysis, came from comparing TCR nucleotide sequences with IMGT/GENE-DB human TR gene sequences. The TCRdist pipeline was used in a later analysis to assign CDR3 sequences and most-parsimonious VDJ recombination scenarios. In a later analysis, each TCR beta chain was defined by its CDR3 amino acid sequence together with its V-gene family, and reads lacking a unique V-gene family were excluded. To address suspected cross-contamination and a sequencing artifact, a later analysis removed over 500 highly shared, low-generation-probability nucleotide sequences. A later analysis calculated a clonal expansion index for each public chain from normalized within-repertoire ranks of inferred template counts. In a later analysis, generation probabilities were computed using a VDJ recombination model fitted to out-of-frame rearrangements, and the results were checked against IGoR. Hypergeometric tests were used in a later analysis to score TCR-TCR, TCR-HLA and TCR-CMV co-occurrence, with a repertoire-size bias correction applied to the TCR pairs. In a later analysis, false discovery rates were estimated by permuting HLA or CMV assignments 20 times. A later analysis grouped co-occurring TCRs with DBSCAN, adding TCRdist sequence similarity when clustering within HLA-allele-positive subsets. Co-occurrence clustering excluded repertoires with fewer than 30,000 or more than 120,000 public chains, plus five with anomalous nucleotide sharing. The source is immuneACCESS, and TCRdb retained only in-frame sequences with V and J called. Part of the clones is not carried over; for the studies checked, unresolved V genes explain less than half of this, and the remainder is unexplained. The DNA was the basis for D and trimming; V, J and clone size are from that table. For this sample there are under 200,000 clones; roughly 77% appear just once. The ten largest clones represent around 4.9% of the sample.

The cohort consisted of 666 healthy bone marrow donors. At the time of sampling, every cohort member was nominally healthy, though immune exposures that went unrecorded were likely present. The donor tested CMV seronegative and was one of the 352 seronegative cohort members. Each donor provided a peripheral blood sample, and peripheral blood mononuclear cells were used for TCR beta sequencing. Genomic DNA extraction from the blood cell samples was performed with the Qiagen DNeasy Blood Extraction Kit. For this clone: Its binding antigen is unknown. One base away there is no much larger clone; base qualities are not given.

Sequenced sample: PBMCs. The receptor was derived from a male donor in good health and CMV-seronegative.

This receptor has the CDR3 CASSLEGLREQYF. Here is the DNA: TGTGCCAGCAGCTTGGAGGGACTCAGGGAGCAGTACTTC. This chain joins TRBV5-4 to TRBJ2-7; TRBD2 is possibly the D segment (6 matching bases). Trimming costs V 0 bases and J 7 bases, and their ends lie 11 bases apart. Taken from cysteine to phenylalanine, the CDR3 has 13 residues. Only CDR3 DNA remains: 39 bases, in frame from the first base. According to the germline V gene (reference sequence), CDR1 reads SGHNT and CDR2 reads YYREEE.